A selection of T cell receptor beta chains follows, all from one sample in a study of identical twins. Via MiXCR, TCRdb re-called the 5' RACE reads, giving one row per CDR3 protein. The data show approximately 600,000 distinct CDR3 sequences, with 9.6% seen just once and more than 2.5% held by the top ten. The same specimen was also included in a second study, on yellow fever vaccine responses in identical twins.

The sample comprised PBMCs. Receptor source: a young woman in good health. CDR3s include the opening cysteine and the closing phenylalanine or tryptophan.

J | V | length | CDR3
TRBJ2-1 | TRBV5-1 | 18 | CASTNPATGTSGSNEQFF
TRBJ2-3 | TRBV9 | 17 | CASSVEGMGGAQDTQYF
TRBJ2-1 | TRBV14 | 11 | CASRLGPKQFF
TRBJ2-3 | TRBV10-3 | 13 | CAISSGGPDTQYF
TRBJ2-2 | TRBV18 | 13 | CASSPQMTGELFF
TRBJ2-3 | TRBV10-3 | 16 | CAISVGDRGRGDTQYF
TRBJ1-1 | TRBV12-3/TRBV12-4 | 11 | CASLAGDEAFF
TRBJ2-2 | TRBV10-3 | 13 | CATSLQGTGELFF
TRBJ2-7 | TRBV28 | 11 | CASLRGVEQYF
TRBJ2-7 | TRBV12-3/TRBV12-4 | 14 | CASSFSAQAYEQYF
TRBJ1-2 | TRBV5-5 | 16 | CASSFLTTGGNNGYTF
TRBJ2-1 | TRBV28 | 12 | CATSLSDNEQFF
TRBJ2-4 | TRBV5-1 | 16 | CASSPGRGAQGNIQYF
TRBJ2-1 | TRBV7-9 | 14 | CASNGLAGAQEQFF
TRBJ2-7 | TRBV20-1 | 15 | CSAREFRTGYYEQYF
TRBJ2-7 | TRBV12-3/TRBV12-4 | 13 | CASSLLVSYEQYF
TRBJ2-2 | TRBV10-3 | 15 | CAISPGLGGTGELFF
TRBJ2-2 | TRBV30 | 14 | CAWSVGISAGELFF
TRBJ2-7 | TRBV3-1 | 13 | CASSQADLTGEYF
TRBJ1-1 | TRBV7-3 | 15 | CASSLGTGLNTEAFF
TRBJ2-1 | TRBV7-9 | 16 | CASSPLSSAQYNEQFF
TRBJ1-3 | TRBV10-3 | 16 | CAISAQGPSSGNTIYF
TRBJ2-1 | TRBV10-2 | 15 | CASSELAGVYNEQFF
TRBJ2-7 | TRBV12-3/TRBV12-4 | 13 | CASSINPSYEQYF
TRBJ2-7 | TRBV27 | 14 | CASRVGGLTYEQYF
TRBJ2-5 | TRBV4-1 | 16 | CASSQGGRWSQETQYF
TRBJ1-3 | TRBV4-2 | 17 | CASSQTGQLSSGNTIYF
TRBJ2-4 | TRBV5-5 | 16 | CASSPRGLAEKNIQYF
TRBJ1-1 | TRBV5-1 | 14 | CASSLAGDGTEAFF
TRBJ2-5 | TRBV6-2/TRBV6-3 | 13 | CASGTTPQETQYF
TRBJ2-1 | TRBV5-1 | 16 | CASSLDLAGPYNEQFF
TRBJ2-5 | TRBV6-1 | 14 | CASSEGLAQETQYF
TRBJ1-2 | TRBV2 | 13 | CASRGRPAHGYTF
TRBJ2-3 | TRBV24-1 | 13 | CATSEPRGDTQYF
TRBJ2-7 | TRBV4-3 | 14 | CASSARDGHYEQYF
TRBJ2-7 | TRBV20-1 | 13 | CSAGTGASGEQYF
TRBJ1-2 | TRBV27 | 14 | CASTFLGRSYGYTF
TRBJ2-7 | TRBV12-3/TRBV12-4 | 14 | CASSLNAGTYEQYF
TRBJ2-5 | TRBV5-1 | 15 | CASSLFGGPGETQYF